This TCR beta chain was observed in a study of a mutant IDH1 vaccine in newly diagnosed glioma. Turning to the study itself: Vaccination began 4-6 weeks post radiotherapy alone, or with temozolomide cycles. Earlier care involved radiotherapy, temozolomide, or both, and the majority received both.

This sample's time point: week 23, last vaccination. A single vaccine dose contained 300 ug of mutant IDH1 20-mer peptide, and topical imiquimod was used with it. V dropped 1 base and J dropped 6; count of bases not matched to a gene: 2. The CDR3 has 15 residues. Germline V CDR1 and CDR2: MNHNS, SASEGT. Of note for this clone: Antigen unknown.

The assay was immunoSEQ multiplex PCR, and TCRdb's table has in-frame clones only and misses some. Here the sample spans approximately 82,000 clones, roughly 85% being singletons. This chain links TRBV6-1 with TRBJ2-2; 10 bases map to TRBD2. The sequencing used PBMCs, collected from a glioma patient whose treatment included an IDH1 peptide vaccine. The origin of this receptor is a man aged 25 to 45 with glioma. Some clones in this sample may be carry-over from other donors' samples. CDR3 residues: CASSEELAGPGELFF. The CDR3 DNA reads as TGTGCCAGCAGTGAAGAACTAGCGGGGCCCGGGGAGCTGTTTTTT.